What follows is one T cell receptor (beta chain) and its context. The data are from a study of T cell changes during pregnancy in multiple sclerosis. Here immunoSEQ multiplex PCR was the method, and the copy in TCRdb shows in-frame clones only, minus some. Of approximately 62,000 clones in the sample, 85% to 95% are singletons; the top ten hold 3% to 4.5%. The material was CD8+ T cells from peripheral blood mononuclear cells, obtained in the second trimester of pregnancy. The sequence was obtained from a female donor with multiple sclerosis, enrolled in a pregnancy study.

The CDR3 bases are TGTGCCAGCAGCCCGTACGGGACAGACACAGATACGCAGTATTTT. Amino acids: CASSPYGTDTDTQYF. This chain links TRBV11-3 with TRBJ2-3, with 7 bases matching TRBD1. The CDR3 has 15 residues. With V trimmed by 5 bases and J by 2 bases, 7 bases remained unmatched. Germline lookup yields CDR1 SGHNT and CDR2 YENEEA.